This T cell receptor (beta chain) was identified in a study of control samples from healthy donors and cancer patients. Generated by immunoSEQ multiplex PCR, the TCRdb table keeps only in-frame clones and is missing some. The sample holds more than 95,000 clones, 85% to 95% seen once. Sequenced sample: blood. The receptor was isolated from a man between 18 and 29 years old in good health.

This chain's CDR3 is CASTISPGGYEQYF. In nucleotides, the CDR3 is TGTGCCAGCACCATATCCCCGGGGGGATACGAGCAGTACTTC. J is TRBJ2-7 and V is TRBV6-5; 7 bases match TRBD2. V was pared by 7 bases and J by 4 bases, with 10 bases of the junction left unmatched. This CDR3 comprises 14 residues. Germline V gene data show CDR1 as MNHEY and CDR2 as SVGAGI.